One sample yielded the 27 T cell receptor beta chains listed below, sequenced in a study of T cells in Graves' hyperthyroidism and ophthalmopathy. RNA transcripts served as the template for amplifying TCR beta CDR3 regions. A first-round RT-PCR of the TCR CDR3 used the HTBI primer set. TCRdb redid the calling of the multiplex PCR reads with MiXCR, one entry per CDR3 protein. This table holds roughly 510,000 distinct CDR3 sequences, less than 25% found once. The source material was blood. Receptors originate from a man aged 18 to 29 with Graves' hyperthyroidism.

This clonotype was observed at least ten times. CDR3 nucleotide sequence: TGTGCCAGCAGCCCGCTAGCGGGGAAACAAGAGACCCAGTACTTC. This gives the protein CASSPLAGKQETQYF. The chain uses TRBV11-2 and TRBJ2-5, with TRBD2 matching over 9 bases. V lost 5 bases and J lost 2; bases outside the gene matches: 6. Germline CDR1 reads SGHAT; CDR2 reads FQNNGV. This CDR3 has 15 amino acids.

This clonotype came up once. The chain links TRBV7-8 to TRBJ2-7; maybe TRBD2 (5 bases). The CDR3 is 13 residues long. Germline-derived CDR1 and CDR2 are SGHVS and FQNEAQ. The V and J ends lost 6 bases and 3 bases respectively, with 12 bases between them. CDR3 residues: CASSPSGYYEQYF. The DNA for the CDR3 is TGTGCCAGCAGTCCCAGCGGATACTACGAGCAGTACTTC.

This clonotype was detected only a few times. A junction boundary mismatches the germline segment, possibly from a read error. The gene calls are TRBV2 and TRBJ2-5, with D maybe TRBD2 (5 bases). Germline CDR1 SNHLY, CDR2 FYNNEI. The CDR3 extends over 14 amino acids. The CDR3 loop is CASSESFWGETQHF. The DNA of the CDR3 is TGTGCCAGCAGTGAATCCTTCTGGGGAGAGACCCAGCACTTC.

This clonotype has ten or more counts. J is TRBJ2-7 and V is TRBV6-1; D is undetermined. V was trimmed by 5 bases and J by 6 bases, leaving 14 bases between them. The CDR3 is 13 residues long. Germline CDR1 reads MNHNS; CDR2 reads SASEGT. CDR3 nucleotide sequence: TGTGCCAGCAGTCCGGCGACCAAGGGCGAGCAGTACTTC. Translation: CASSPATKGEQYF.

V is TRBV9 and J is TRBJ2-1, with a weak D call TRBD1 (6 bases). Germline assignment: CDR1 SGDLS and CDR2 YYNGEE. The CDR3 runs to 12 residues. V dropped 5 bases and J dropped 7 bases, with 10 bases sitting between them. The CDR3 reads CASSRTENEQFF. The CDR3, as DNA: TGTGCCAGCAGTCGGACAGAAAATGAGCAGTTCTTC.

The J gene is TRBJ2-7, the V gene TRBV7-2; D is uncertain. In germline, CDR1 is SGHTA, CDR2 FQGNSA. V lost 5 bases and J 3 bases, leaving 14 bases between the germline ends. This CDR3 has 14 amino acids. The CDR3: CASSPQRWGYEQYF. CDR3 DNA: TGTGCCAGCAGCCCCCAGAGGTGGGGCTACGAGCAGTACTTC. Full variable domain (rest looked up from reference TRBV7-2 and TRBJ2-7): GAGVSQSPSNKVTEKGKDVELRCDPISGHTALYWYRQSLGQGLEFLIYFQGNSAPDKSGLPSDRFSAERTGGSVSTLTIQRTQQEDSAVYLCASSPQRWGYEQYFGPGTRLTVT.

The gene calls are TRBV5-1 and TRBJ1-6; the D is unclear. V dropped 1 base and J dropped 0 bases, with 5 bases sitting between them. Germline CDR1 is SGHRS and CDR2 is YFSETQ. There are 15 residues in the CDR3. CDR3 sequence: CASSLRLSYNSPLHF. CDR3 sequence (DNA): TGCGCCAGCAGCTTGCGTCTCTCCTATAATTCACCCCTCCACTTT. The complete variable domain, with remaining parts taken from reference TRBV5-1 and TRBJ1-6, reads KAGVTQTPRYLIKTRGQQVTLSCSPISGHRSVSWYQQTPGQGLQFLFEYFSETQRNKGNFPGRFSGRQFSNSRSEMNVSTLELGDSALYLCASSLRLSYNSPLHFGNGTRLTVT.

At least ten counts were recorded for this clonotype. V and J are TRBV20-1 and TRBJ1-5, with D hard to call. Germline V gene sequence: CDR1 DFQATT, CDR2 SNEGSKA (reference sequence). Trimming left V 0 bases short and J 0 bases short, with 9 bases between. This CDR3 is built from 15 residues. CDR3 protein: CSARDLRNSNQPQHF. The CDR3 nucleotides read TGCAGTGCTAGAGATCTCAGGAATAGCAATCAGCCCCAGCATTTT.

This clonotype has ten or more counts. The CDR3 sequence: CASSLGVGFDGYTF. CDR3 DNA sequence: TGTGCCAGCAGTTTAGGGGTGGGTTTCGATGGCTACACCTTC. The chain has TRBV12-3 or TRBV12-4 and TRBJ1-2; D gene unclear. The CDR3 extends over 14 amino acids. V gave up 1 base and J gave up 6 bases, with 12 bases separating them.

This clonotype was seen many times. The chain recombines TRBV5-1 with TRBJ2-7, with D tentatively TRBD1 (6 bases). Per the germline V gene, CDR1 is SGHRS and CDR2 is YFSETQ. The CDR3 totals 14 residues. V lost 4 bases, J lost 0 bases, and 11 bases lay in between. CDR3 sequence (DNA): TGCGCCAGCAGCACCGCGGACAGCTCCTACGAGCAGTACTTC. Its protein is CASSTADSSYEQYF.

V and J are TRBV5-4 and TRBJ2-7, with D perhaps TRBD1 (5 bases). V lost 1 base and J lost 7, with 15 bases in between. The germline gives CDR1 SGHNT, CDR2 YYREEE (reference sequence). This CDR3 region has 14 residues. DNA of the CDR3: TGTGCCAGCAGCTTGAGCAGGGTCGAAGGGGAGCAGTACTTC. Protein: CASSLSRVEGEQYF.

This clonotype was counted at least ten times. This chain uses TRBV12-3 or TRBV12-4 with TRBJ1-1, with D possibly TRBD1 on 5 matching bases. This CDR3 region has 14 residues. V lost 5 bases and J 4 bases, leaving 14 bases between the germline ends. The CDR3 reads CASSRETDTTEAFF. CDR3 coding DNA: TGTGCCAGCAGTCGAGAGACAGACACCACTGAAGCTTTCTTT.

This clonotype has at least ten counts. The CDR3 loop is CSVLTGDYGYTF. The CDR3, as DNA: TGCAGCGTCCTGACAGGGGACTATGGCTACACCTTC. The chain joins TRBV29-1 to TRBJ1-2; 8 nucleotides agree with TRBD1. Per germline, CDR1 SQVTM and CDR2 ANQGSEA. V shed 6 bases, J shed 3 bases, and the junction held 3 bases outside the gene matches. The CDR3 runs to 12 residues.

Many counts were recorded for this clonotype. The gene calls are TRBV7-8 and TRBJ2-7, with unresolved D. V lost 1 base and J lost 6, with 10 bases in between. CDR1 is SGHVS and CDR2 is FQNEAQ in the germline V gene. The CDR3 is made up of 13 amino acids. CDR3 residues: CASSLVVASEQYF. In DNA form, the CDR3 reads TGTGCCAGCAGCTTAGTAGTCGCCTCCGAGCAGTACTTC.

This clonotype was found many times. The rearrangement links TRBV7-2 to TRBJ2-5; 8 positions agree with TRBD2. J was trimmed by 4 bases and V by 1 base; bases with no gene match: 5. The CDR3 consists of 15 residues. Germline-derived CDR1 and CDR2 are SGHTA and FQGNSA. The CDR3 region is CASSLDSGGGETQYF. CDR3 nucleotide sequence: TGTGCCAGCAGCTTAGACTCCGGGGGGGGAGAGACCCAGTACTTC. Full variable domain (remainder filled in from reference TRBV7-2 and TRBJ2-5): GAGVSQSPSNKVTEKGKDVELRCDPISGHTALYWYRQSLGQGLEFLIYFQGNSAPDKSGLPSDRFSAERTGGSVSTLTIQRTQQEDSAVYLCASSLDSGGGETQYFGPGTRLLVL.

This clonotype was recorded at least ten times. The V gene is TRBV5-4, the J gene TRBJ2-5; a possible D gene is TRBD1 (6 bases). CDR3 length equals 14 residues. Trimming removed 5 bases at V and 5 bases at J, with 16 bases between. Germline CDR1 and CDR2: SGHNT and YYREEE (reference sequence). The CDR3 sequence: CASRPGQRMETQYF. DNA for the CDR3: TGTGCCAGCAGACCCGGACAGAGAATGGAGACCCAGTACTTC.

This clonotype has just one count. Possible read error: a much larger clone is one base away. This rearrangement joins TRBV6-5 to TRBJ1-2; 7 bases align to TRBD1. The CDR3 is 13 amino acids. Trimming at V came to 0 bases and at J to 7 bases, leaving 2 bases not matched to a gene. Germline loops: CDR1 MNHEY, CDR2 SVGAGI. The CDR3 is CASSYSGTVGYTF. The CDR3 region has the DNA TGTGCCAGCAGTTACTCGGGGACAGTTGGCTACACCTTC.

As DNA, the CDR3 is TGTGCCAGTAGCCCCTCAGGAGTGGGAAACGAGCAGTACTTC. It translates to CASSPSGVGNEQYF. V and J are TRBV19 and TRBJ2-7; D unresolved. The germline CDR1 and CDR2 sequences are LNHDA and SQIVND (reference sequence). The CDR3 is made up of 14 amino acids. V lost 6 bases and J 5 bases, leaving 17 bases between the germline ends.

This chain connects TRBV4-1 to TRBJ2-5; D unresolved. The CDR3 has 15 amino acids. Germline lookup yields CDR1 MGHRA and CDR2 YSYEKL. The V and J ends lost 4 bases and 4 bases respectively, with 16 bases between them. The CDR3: CASSRSVADLETQYF. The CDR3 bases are TGCGCCAGCAGCCGATCGGTTGCGGATCTAGAGACCCAGTACTTC.

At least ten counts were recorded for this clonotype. The CDR3 sequence: CASTMGGGQEAFF. The CDR3 DNA follows: TGTGCCAGCACCATGGGGGGGGGGCAGGAAGCTTTCTTT. The V gene is TRBV12-3 or TRBV12-4, the J gene TRBJ1-1; weak D call: TRBD1 (6 bases). This CDR3 comprises 13 residues. Trimming stripped 7 bases from V and 8 bases from J, with 17 bases between.

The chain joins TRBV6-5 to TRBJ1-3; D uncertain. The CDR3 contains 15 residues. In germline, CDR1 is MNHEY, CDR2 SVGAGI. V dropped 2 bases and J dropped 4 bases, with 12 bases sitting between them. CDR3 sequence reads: CASSYPSPAGNTIYF. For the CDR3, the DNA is TGTGCCAGCAGTTACCCCTCCCCGGCGGGAAACACCATATATTTT.

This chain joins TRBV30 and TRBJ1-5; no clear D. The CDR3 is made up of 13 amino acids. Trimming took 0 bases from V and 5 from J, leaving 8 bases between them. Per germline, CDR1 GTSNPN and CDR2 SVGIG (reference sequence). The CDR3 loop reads CAWSVVGDQPQHF. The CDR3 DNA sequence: TGTGCCTGGAGTGTGGTGGGAGATCAGCCCCAGCATTTT.

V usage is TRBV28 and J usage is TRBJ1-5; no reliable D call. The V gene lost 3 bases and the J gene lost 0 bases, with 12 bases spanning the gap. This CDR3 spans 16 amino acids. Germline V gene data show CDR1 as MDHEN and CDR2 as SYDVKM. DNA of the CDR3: TGTGCCAGCAGTTTTCGTACCAGCTATAGCAATCAGCCCCAGCATTTT. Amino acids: CASSFRTSYSNQPQHF.

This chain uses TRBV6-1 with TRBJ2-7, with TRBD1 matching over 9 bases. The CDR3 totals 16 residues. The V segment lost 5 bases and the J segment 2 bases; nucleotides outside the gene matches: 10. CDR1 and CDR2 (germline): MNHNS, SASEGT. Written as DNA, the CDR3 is TGTGCCAGCAGTCCGCGTGAGGGGACAGGGACCTACGAGCAGTACTTC. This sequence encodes CASSPREGTGTYEQYF.

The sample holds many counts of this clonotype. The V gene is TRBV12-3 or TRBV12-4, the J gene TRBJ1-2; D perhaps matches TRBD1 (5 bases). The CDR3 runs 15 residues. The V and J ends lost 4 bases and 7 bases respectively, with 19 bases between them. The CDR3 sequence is CASSSLQGVESGYTF. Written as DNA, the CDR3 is TGTGCCAGCAGTTCCCTGCAGGGAGTGGAAAGTGGCTACACCTTC.

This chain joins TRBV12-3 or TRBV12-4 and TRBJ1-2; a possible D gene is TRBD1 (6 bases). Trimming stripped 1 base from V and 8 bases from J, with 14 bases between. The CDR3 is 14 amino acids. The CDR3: CASSLETGRGGYTF. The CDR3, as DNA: TGTGCCAGCAGTTTAGAAACAGGGCGAGGCGGCTACACCTTC.

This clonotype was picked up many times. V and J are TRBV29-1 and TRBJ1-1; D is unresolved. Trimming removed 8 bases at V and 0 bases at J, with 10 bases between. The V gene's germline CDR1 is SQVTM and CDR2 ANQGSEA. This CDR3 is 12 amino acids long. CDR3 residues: CSYWGVNTEAFF. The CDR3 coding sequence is TGCAGCTACTGGGGAGTGAACACTGAAGCTTTCTTT.